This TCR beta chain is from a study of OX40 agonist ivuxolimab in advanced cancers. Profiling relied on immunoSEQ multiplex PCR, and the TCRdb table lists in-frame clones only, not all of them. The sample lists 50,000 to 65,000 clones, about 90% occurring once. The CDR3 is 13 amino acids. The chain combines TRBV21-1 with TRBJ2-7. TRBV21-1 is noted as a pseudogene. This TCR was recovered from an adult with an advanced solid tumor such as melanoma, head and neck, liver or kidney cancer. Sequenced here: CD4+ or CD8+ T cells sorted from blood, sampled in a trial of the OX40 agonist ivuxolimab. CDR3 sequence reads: CASVYVGSYEQYF. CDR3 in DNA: TGTGCCAGCGTCTACGTGGGATCCTACGAGCAGTACTTC.